The 10 T cell receptor beta chains reported below all come from one sample, sequenced in a study of T cell responses to AZD1222 COVID-19 vaccine. Method: immunoSEQ multiplex PCR; TCRdb's copy keeps in-frame clones and lacks some. Seen here are fewer than 100,000 clones, over 75% observed once, and the top ten hold about 19%. The sample in question was peripheral blood, obtained on day 0 of AZD1222 vaccination. These receptors were taken from an adult in good health.

This clone was detected once. The chain employs TRBV4-3 and TRBJ2-2; tentatively, D is TRBD1 (6 bases). The CDR3 is made up of 15 amino acids. V shed 0 bases and J shed 4 bases, with 9 bases lying between them. The germline V gene has CDR1 LGHNA and CDR2 YSLEER. The CDR3 loop is CASSQDQGSTGELFF. The DNA for the CDR3 is TGCGCCAGCAGCCAAGATCAGGGGAGCACCGGGGAGCTGTTTTTT.

The genes are TRBV11-3 and TRBJ2-7; TRBD2 matches at 7 bases. Trimming at V came to 0 bases and at J to 1 base, leaving 3 bases not matched to a gene. In germline, CDR1 is SGHNT, CDR2 YENEEA. The CDR3 runs 15 residues. CDR3 coding DNA: TGTGCCAGCAGCTTAGAAGCGGGACCATCCTACGAGCAGTACTTC. Amino acid sequence: CASSLEAGPSYEQYF.

In its sample, this clone was seen once. This chain connects TRBV5-8 to TRBJ1-2; TRBD1 aligns across 12 bases. Trimming removed 7 bases from V and 6 bases from J; junction bases left unmatched: 4. The CDR3 contains 13 residues. The germline V gene encodes CDR1 SGHTS and CDR2 YDEGEE. The DNA for the CDR3 is TGTGCCAGCCGGGGACAGGGGGCAAATGGCTACACCTTC. The encoded protein is CASRGQGANGYTF.

The CDR3 region has the DNA TGTGCCAGCAGCTTAGAATGGCCGTATAGCAATCAGCCCCAGCATTTT. Encoded protein: CASSLEWPYSNQPQHF. V is TRBV7-2 and J is TRBJ1-5; D is unresolved. Trimming removed 1 base at V and 0 bases at J, with 10 bases between. The germline CDR1 and CDR2 sequences are SGHTA and FQGNSA. CDR3 length: 16 amino acids.

The CDR3 nucleotides are TGTGCCAGCAGCATCGCGGGGGGCGCCTACGAGCAGTACTTC. Protein sequence: CASSIAGGAYEQYF. The rearrangement links TRBV7-9 to TRBJ2-7; 8 bases match TRBD2. The CDR3 covers 14 residues. The trim removed 5 bases at V and 2 bases at J, leaving 5 bases unmatched. Looked up from germline, CDR1 is SEHNR and CDR2 is FQNEAQ (reference sequence).

This chain uses TRBV7-8 with TRBJ1-1; D gene ambiguous. Germline V gives CDR1 SGHVS, CDR2 FQNEAQ. The CDR3 is made up of 13 amino acids. The V and J ends lost 5 bases and 2 bases respectively, with 9 bases between them. The CDR3 is CASSLIENTEAFF. CDR3 sequence (DNA): TGTGCCAGCAGCCTAATCGAAAACACTGAAGCTTTCTTT.

This chain uses TRBV7-3 with TRBJ2-2, with 7 bases matching TRBD2. Per the germline V gene, CDR1 is SGHTA and CDR2 is FQGTGA. The CDR3 extends over 14 amino acids. Germline trimming cut 2 bases from V and 4 bases from J; bases unmatched to any gene: 1. CDR3 amino acids: CASSLLAATGELFF. CDR3 in DNA: TGTGCCAGCAGCTTACTAGCGGCCACCGGGGAGCTGTTTTTT.

J is TRBJ2-5 and V is TRBV25-1, with D possibly matching TRBD2 (6 bases). This CDR3 spans 15 amino acids. Germline assignment: CDR1 MGHDK and CDR2 SYGVNS. V shed 3 bases and J shed 2 bases, with 13 bases lying between them. The CDR3 is CASSDRAGPQETQYF. For the CDR3, the DNA is TGTGCCAGCAGTGATAGAGCGGGTCCACAAGAGACCCAGTACTTC.

V and J are TRBV7-2 and TRBJ2-5; 11 nucleotides match TRBD1. The trim removed 5 bases at V and 5 bases at J, leaving 7 bases unmatched. Germline V gene sequence: CDR1 SGHTA, CDR2 FQGNSA. This CDR3 region has 15 residues. This chain's CDR3 is CASSQRTGGPETQYF. As DNA, the CDR3 is TGTGCCAGCAGCCAGCGGACAGGGGGCCCGGAGACCCAGTACTTC.

The V gene is TRBV7-2, the J gene TRBJ2-3; D perhaps matches TRBD2 (6 bases). V lost 5 bases and J 0 bases, leaving 12 bases between the germline ends. Germline CDR1 and CDR2: SGHTA and FQGNSA. CDR3 size: 15 residues. DNA of the CDR3: TGTGCCAGCAGCGTGGCGGGGTTTAGCACAGATACGCAGTATTTT. This codes for CASSVAGFSTDTQYF.